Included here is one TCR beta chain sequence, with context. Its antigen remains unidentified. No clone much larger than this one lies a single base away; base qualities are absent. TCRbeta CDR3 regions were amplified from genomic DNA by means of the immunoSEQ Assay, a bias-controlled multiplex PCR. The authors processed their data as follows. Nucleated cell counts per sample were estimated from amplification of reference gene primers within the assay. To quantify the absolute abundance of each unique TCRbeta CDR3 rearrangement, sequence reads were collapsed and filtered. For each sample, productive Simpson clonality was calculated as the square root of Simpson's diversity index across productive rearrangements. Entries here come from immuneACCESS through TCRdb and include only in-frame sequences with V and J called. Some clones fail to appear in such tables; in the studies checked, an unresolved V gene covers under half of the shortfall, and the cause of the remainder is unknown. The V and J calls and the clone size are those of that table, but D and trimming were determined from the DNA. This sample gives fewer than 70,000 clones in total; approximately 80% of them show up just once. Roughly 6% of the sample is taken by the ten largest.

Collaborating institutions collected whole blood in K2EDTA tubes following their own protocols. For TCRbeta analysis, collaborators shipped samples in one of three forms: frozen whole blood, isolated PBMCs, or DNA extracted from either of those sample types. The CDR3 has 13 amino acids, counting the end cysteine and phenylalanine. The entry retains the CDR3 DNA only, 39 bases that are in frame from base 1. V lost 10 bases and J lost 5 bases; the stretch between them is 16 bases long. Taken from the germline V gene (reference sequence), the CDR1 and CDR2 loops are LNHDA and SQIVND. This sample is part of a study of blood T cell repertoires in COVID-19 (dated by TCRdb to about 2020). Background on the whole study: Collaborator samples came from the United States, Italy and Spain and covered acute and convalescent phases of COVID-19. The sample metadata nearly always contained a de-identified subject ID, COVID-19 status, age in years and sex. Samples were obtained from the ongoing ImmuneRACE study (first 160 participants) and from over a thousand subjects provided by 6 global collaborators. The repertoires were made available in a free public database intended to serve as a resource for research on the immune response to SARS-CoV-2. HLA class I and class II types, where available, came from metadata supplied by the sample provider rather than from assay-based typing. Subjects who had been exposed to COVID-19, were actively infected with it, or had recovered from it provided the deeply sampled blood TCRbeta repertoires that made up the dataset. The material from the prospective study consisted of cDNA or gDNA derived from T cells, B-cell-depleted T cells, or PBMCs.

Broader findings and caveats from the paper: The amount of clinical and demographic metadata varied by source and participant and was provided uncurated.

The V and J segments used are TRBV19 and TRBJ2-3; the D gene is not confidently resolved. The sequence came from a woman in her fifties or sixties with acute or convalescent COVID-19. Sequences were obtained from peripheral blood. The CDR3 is CATSKPPGDTQYF. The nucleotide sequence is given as TGTGCCACCTCTAAGCCACCGGGAGATACGCAGTATTTT.